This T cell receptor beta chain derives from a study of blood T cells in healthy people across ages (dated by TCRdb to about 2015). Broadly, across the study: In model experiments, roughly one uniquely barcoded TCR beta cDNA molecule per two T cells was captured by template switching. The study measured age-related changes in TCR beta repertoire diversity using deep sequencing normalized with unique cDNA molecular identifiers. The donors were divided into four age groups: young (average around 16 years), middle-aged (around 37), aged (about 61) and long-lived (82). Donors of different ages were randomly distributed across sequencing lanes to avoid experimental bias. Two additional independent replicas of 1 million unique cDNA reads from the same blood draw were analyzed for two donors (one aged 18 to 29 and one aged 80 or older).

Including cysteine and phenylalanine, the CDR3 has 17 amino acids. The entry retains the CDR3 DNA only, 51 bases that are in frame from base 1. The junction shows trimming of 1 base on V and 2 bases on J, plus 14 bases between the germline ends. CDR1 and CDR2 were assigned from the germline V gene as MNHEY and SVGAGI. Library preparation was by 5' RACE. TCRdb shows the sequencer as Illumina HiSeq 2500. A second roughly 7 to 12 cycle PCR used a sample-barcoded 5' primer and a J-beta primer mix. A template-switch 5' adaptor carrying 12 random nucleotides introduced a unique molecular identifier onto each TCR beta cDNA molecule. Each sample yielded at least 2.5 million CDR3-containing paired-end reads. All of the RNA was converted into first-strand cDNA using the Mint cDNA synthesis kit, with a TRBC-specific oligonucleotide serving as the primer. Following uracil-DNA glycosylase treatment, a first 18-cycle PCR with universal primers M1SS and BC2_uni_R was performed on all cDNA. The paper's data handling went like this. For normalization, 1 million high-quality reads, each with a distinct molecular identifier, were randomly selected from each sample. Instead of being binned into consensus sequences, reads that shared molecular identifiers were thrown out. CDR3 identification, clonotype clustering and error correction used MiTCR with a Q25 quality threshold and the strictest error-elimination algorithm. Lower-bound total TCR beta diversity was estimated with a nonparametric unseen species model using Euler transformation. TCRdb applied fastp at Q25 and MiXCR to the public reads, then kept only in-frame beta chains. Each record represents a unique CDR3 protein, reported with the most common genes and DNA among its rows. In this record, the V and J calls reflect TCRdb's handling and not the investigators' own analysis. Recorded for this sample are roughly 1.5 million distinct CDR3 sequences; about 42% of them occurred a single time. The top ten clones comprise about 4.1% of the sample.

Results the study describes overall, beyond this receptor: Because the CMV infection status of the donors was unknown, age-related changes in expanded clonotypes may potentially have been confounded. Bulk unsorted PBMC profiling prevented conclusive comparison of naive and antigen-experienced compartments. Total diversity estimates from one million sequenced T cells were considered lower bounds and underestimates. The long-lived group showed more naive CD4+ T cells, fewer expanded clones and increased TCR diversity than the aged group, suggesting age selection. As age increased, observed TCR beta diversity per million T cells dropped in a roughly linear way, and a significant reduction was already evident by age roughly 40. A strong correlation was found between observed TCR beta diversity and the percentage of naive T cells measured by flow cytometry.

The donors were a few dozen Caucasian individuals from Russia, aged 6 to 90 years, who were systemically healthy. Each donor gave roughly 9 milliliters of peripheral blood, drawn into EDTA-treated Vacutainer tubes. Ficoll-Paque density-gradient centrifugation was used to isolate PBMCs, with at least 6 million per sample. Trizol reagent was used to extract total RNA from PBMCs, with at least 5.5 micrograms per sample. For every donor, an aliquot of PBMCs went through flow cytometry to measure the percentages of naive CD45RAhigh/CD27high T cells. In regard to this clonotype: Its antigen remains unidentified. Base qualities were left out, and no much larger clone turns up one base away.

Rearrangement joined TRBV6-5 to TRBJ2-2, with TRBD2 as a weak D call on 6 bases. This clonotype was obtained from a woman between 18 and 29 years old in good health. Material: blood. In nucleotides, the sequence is TGTGCCAGCAGTTACTACACTAGCTCCGAAAACACCGGGGAGCTGTTTTTT. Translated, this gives CASSYYTSSENTGELFF.